The source of this T cell receptor beta chain is a study of control samples from healthy donors and cancer patients. CDR3 length equals 16 residues. V lost 2 bases, J lost 6 bases, and 14 bases lay in between. Per the germline V gene, CDR1 is KGHSH and CDR2 is LQKENI. TCRdb's table, derived via immunoSEQ multiplex PCR, lists solely in-frame clones and lacks some. The sample yields over 200,000 clones, over 75% seen once. The chain combines TRBV18 with TRBJ1-6; D not certain. Input material: PBMCs. This receptor was obtained from an older woman with lung cancer. The CDR3 is CASSPESRLTNSPLHF. The CDR3 region has the DNA TGTGCCAGCTCACCAGAGTCCCGGTTAACTAATTCACCCCTCCACTTT.